Following are 6 T cell receptor beta chains from one sample sequenced in a study of T cell responses to AZD1222 COVID-19 vaccine. Method: immunoSEQ multiplex PCR; TCRdb's copy keeps in-frame clones and lacks some. Seen here are about 100,000 clones, 80% to 90% observed once, and the top ten hold 4% to 4.5%. This specimen was peripheral blood, taken on day 0 of MenACWY control vaccination. The receptors shown here come from an adult in good health.

The rearrangement joins TRBV5-1 to TRBJ2-7; D is unclear. The V end lost 0 bases, the J end lost 5 bases, and 15 bases lay between the germline ends. Germline V gives CDR1 SGHRS, CDR2 YFSETQ. The length of the CDR3 is 15 residues. The CDR3 spells CASSLENRFLDEQYF. DNA of the CDR3: TGCGCCAGCAGCTTGGAAAACAGATTCCTCGACGAGCAGTACTTC.

This clone was counted a few times. Other nucleotide sequences in the sample specify the same CDR3. The chain couples TRBV9 to TRBJ1-6; no clear D. There are 12 residues in the CDR3. V was cut by 0 bases and J by 8 bases, with 3 bases left in between. Germline V gives CDR1 SGDLS, CDR2 YYNGEE. Here the CDR3 DNA reads TGTGCCAGCAGCGTAGGGGATTCACCCCTCCACTTT. Its protein is CASSVGDSPLHF.

V gene TRBV7-2 combines with J gene TRBJ1-5; D gene uncertain. The CDR3 consists of 15 residues. V dropped 2 bases and J dropped 2 bases, with 10 bases sitting between them. CDR1 and CDR2 (germline): SGHTA, FQGNSA. In nucleotides, the CDR3 is TGTGCCAGCAGCTTATCCGGGGTCGGCAATCAGCCCCAGCATTTT. This sequence encodes CASSLSGVGNQPQHF.

The chain recombines TRBV7-3 with TRBJ2-5; D unclear. Per the germline V gene, CDR1 is SGHTA and CDR2 is FQGTGA. The V end lost 6 bases, the J end lost 2 bases, and 13 bases lay between the germline ends. The CDR3 totals 14 residues. The CDR3 loop is CASSYNGDQETQYF. The CDR3 region has the DNA TGTGCCAGCAGTTACAACGGCGATCAAGAGACCCAGTACTTC.

This clone has only a few counts. The V call is TRBV18, the J call TRBJ2-1, with 9 bases that match TRBD2. This CDR3 contains 16 residues. The V and J ends lost 2 bases and 5 bases, in that order; junction bases with no gene match: 7. Germline V gives CDR1 KGHSH, CDR2 LQKENI. The CDR3, as DNA: TGTGCCAGCTCACCAAAAGGGACTAGCTTGCACAATGAGCAGTTCTTC. It specifies CASSPKGTSLHNEQFF.

With respect to this clone: The germline gene is not matched at one end of the junction; a read error may be the cause. The J gene is TRBJ2-2, the V gene TRBV5-5; D not certain. Per germline, CDR1 SGHKS and CDR2 YYEKEE (reference sequence). The CDR3 extends over 15 amino acids. Here the CDR3 reads CAGSLTPANTGELFF. In DNA, the CDR3 is TGTGCCGGCAGCTTGACTCCCGCGAACACCGGGGAGCTGTTTTTT. Drawing the rest from reference TRBV5-5 and TRBJ2-2, the complete variable domain is DAGVTQSPTHLIKTRGQQVTLRCSPISGHKSVSWYQQVLGQGPQFIFQYYEKEERGRGNFPDRFSARQFPNYSSELNVNALLLGDSALYLCAGSLTPANTGELFFGEGSRLTVL.